The entry below gives a single T cell receptor (beta chain) sequence along with its context. What it recognizes is unknown. One end of the junction fails to match germline, which may point to a read error. The data originate from a study of T-cell reconstitution after alpha-beta-depleted transplantation in children. General study results and limits: The origin of alpha-beta T cells about two months after transplant was reportedly several hundred expanded graft clones. T-cell counts and diversity were attributed mostly to newly produced T cells one year after transplant.

The germline V gene encodes CDR1 SSHAT and CDR2 FNYEAQ (reference sequence). The CDR3 spans 20 residues. Preparing the TCRbeta library involved the use of unique molecular identifiers. TCRdb fed the PCR reads into MiXCR, producing one record per CDR3 protein. The table shows hundreds of thousands of distinct CDR3 sequences, with 10% to 15% occurring only once. The chain recombines TRBV7-7 with TRBJ2-3, with 11 bases aligning to TRBD1. This specimen was PBMCs, mostly from graft donor cells, taken 360 days after TCRalphabeta/CD19-depleted stem cell transplant. This TCR was recovered from a male patient between 10 and 17 years old who had a stem cell transplant for acute myeloid leukemia, so the T cells may come from the graft donor. Written as DNA, the CDR3 is TGTGCTAGCAGCTCTCAACCGGGACAGGGGGATTTTTGTAGGAAAGATACGCAGTATTTT. Translation gives CASSSQPGQGDFCRKDTQYF. The whole variable domain, remainder taken from reference TRBV7-7 and TRBJ2-3, is GAGVSQSPRYKVTKRGQDVTLRCDPISSHATLYWYQQALGQGPEFLTYFNYEAQPDKSGLPSDRFSAERPEGSISTLTIQRTEQRDSAMYRCASSSQPGQGDFCRKDTQYFGPGTRLTVL.